Each of the 31 T cell receptor beta chains below was sequenced from the same sample in a study of cytomegalovirus exposure and HLA in healthy donors (dated by TCRdb to the late 2010s). Libraries were constructed by the immunoSEQ multiplex PCR assay. For the multiplex PCR, a mixture combining 60 forward primers for TCR Vbeta segments and 13 reverse primers for TCR Jbeta segments was used. Imported from immuneACCESS, the table was reduced by TCRdb to in-frame sequences with V and J called. These copies leave out some clones; in studies compared against another copy, an unresolved V gene accounts for under half, and the cause of the remainder is not known. This sample's clone table shows about 96,000 clones. The biggest ten clones account for 3% to 4% of the sample. Sequencing was carried out using PBMCs. Receptor source: a woman aged 25 to 39 in good health and CMV-seronegative.

This rearrangement joins TRBV28 to TRBJ1-5; 11 bases agree with TRBD1. Trimming cost V 6 bases and J 7 bases; bases outside gene matches: 2. Germline V gene data show CDR1 as MDHEN and CDR2 as SYDVKM. The CDR3 consists of 13 residues. The CDR3 loop is CASRDRGQQPQHF. CDR3 nucleotides: TGTGCCAGCAGGGACAGGGGGCAACAGCCCCAGCATTTT.

V usage is TRBV10-3 and J usage is TRBJ1-1, with D possibly matching TRBD1 (6 bases). This CDR3 is 14 amino acids long. The germline V gene has CDR1 ENHRY and CDR2 SYGVKD. V lost 2 bases and J lost 1, with 8 bases in between. The CDR3 reads CAISEGQPNTEAFF. For the CDR3, the DNA is TGTGCCATCAGTGAGGGACAGCCGAACACTGAAGCTTTCTTT.

This chain links TRBV19 with TRBJ2-1; D possibly corresponds to TRBD2 (5 bases). The germline gives CDR1 LNHDA, CDR2 SQIVND (reference sequence). The CDR3 length is 14 residues. V was pared by 5 bases and J by 9 bases, with 17 bases between. The CDR3 is CASSPGLYGPEQFF. The CDR3 coding sequence is TGTGCCAGTAGTCCAGGACTCTACGGTCCTGAGCAGTTCTTC.

This chain joins TRBV6-6 and TRBJ1-1; unclear D gene. The germline V and J ends were trimmed by 5 bases and 0 bases, with 4 bases remaining between them. The germline gives CDR1 MNHNY, CDR2 SVGAGI (reference sequence). This CDR3 has 12 residues. This chain's CDR3 is CASSHMNTEAFF. The CDR3 DNA sequence: TGTGCCAGCAGTCACATGAACACTGAAGCTTTCTTT.

The chain joins TRBV28 to TRBJ1-3; tentatively, D is TRBD1 (5 bases). The V gene's germline CDR1 is MDHEN and CDR2 SYDVKM. Trimming removed 3 bases at V and 1 base at J, with 22 bases between. The length of the CDR3 is 19 residues. CDR3 loop: CASSLAGRTDSWSGNTIYF. CDR3 sequence (DNA): TGTGCCAGCAGTTTGGCGGGACGGACCGATTCATGGTCTGGAAACACCATATATTTT.

CDR3 loop: CASSLFTGGYGYTF. The CDR3, as DNA: TGTGCCAGCAGCTTGTTTACGGGTGGCTATGGCTACACCTTC. This rearrangement joins TRBV5-6 to TRBJ1-2; the D is unclear. The V end lost 1 base, the J end lost 4 bases, and 11 bases lay between the germline ends. Germline CDR1 reads SGHDT; CDR2 reads YYEEEE. The CDR3 has 14 residues.

The DNA for the CDR3 is TGTGCCAGCAGTTACCGGTACGAGCAGTACTTC. This encodes CASSYRYEQYF. The genes are TRBV6-5 and TRBJ2-7; D is undetermined. V lost 2 bases and J 4 bases, leaving 3 bases between the germline ends. The germline CDR1 and CDR2 sequences are MNHEY and SVGAGI. The CDR3 runs to 11 residues.

This chain connects TRBV7-2 to TRBJ1-1, with D perhaps matching TRBD1 (6 bases). Germline lookup yields CDR1 SGHTA and CDR2 FQGNSA. Trimming removed 3 bases from V and 3 bases from J, with 14 bases in between. The CDR3 has 15 residues. The CDR3 region is CASSFFRGMDTEAFF. CDR3 DNA sequence: TGTGCCAGCAGCTTCTTCAGGGGCATGGACACTGAAGCTTTCTTT.

The rearrangement joins TRBV28 to TRBJ2-3; no clear D gene. The germline V gene has CDR1 MDHEN and CDR2 SYDVKM. The CDR3 runs 12 residues. Between the trimmed V and J ends, which lost 6 bases and 2 bases, there was a span of 6 bases. DNA for the CDR3: TGTGCCAGCAGGTCAATCACAGATACGCAGTATTTT. It encodes CASRSITDTQYF.

V usage is TRBV4-2 and J usage is TRBJ2-3; 11 bases are a match to TRBD2. The CDR3 sequence is 19 residues long. V shed 0 bases, J shed 2 bases, and the junction held 10 bases outside the gene matches. Per germline, CDR1 LGHNA and CDR2 YNFKEQ. The CDR3 DNA sequence: TGTGCCAGCAGCCAAGATTACGTCCTAGCGGGGGGATACACAGATACGCAGTATTTT. It codes for CASSQDYVLAGGYTDTQYF.

The rearrangement uses TRBV2 and TRBJ2-3, with a possible D match to TRBD2 (6 bases). CDR3 size: 15 residues. The V end lost 4 bases, the J end lost 5 bases, and 16 bases lay between the germline ends. Germline CDR1 reads SNHLY; CDR2 reads FYNNEI. CDR3 loop: CASSGYGAGGDTQYF. CDR3 nucleotide sequence: TGTGCCAGCAGTGGTTATGGGGCCGGGGGAGATACGCAGTATTTT.

The rearrangement links TRBV10-3 to TRBJ1-1; D is perhaps TRBD1 (6 bases). The CDR3 covers 15 residues. CDR1 is ENHRY, CDR2 SYGVKD, per germline. The germline V and J ends were trimmed by 2 bases and 2 bases, with 12 bases remaining between them. CDR3 protein: CAISENTGLNTEAFF. CDR3 coding DNA: TGTGCCATCAGTGAGAACACAGGGTTAAACACTGAAGCTTTCTTT.

The rearrangement uses TRBV21-1 and TRBJ1-6; the D call of TRBD1 is as the table states it, not checked on the DNA. TRBV21-1 counts as a pseudogene. The CDR3 consists of 17 residues. Written as DNA, the CDR3 is TGTGCCAGCAGCTCCCCCTGGACAGGGGGCTCTAATTCACCCCTCCACTTT. It specifies CASSSPWTGGSNSPLHF.

The J gene is TRBJ2-7, the V gene TRBV28, with TRBD1 matching 7 bases. V dropped 6 bases and J dropped 3; count of bases not matched to a gene: 5. Germline CDR1 is MDHEN and CDR2 is SYDVKM. The CDR3 has 13 amino acids. CDR3 sequence: CASRPTGLYEQYF. For the CDR3, the DNA is TGTGCCAGCAGACCGACAGGGCTCTACGAGCAGTACTTC.

The chain couples TRBV30 to TRBJ1-2, with TRBD1 as a possible D gene (5 bases). The CDR3 length is 12 residues. V was pared by 0 bases and J by 4 bases, with 6 bases between. Germline CDR1 GTSNPN, CDR2 SVGIG (reference sequence). In nucleotides, the CDR3 is TGTGCCTGGAGTGTAGGGGCCTATGGCTACACCTTC. It encodes CAWSVGAYGYTF.

The chain carries TRBV19 and TRBJ1-3; D not certain. Germline values: CDR1 LNHDA, CDR2 SQIVND (reference sequence). V was cut by 5 bases and J by 0 bases, with 14 bases left in between. This CDR3 comprises 16 residues. CDR3 coding DNA: TGTGCCAGTAGTCCCGTCGGAGAAGTCTCTGGAAACACCATATATTTT. Translation gives CASSPVGEVSGNTIYF.

The genes are TRBV18 and TRBJ2-7, with 9 bases aligning to TRBD1. The trim removed 5 bases at V and 3 bases at J, leaving 8 bases unmatched. CDR3 length: 15 residues. Germline V CDR1 and CDR2: KGHSH, LQKENI. The CDR3 protein is CASSSGQGNVYEQYF. Here the CDR3 DNA reads TGTGCCAGCTCATCTGGACAGGGGAATGTCTACGAGCAGTACTTC.

The chain combines TRBV7-3 with TRBJ2-5; 8 bases map to TRBD1. Trimming took 0 bases from V and 6 from J; bases not matched to a gene: 6. From germline, CDR1 is SGHTA and CDR2 FQGTGA. The CDR3 totals 15 residues. The CDR3 nucleotides read TGTGCCAGCAGCTTAACGACAGGGGCGGAGAAGACCCAGTACTTC. It translates to CASSLTTGAEKTQYF.

This sequence joins TRBV2 and TRBJ1-4; D uncertain. Germline-derived CDR1 and CDR2 are SNHLY and FYNNEI. V dropped 7 bases and J dropped 8 bases, with 14 bases sitting between them. The CDR3 is made up of 13 amino acids. CDR3 protein: CASTDVPREKLFF. The CDR3 DNA is TGTGCCAGCACCGATGTTCCGAGGGAAAAACTGTTTTTT.

The chain is built from TRBV5-1 and TRBJ2-1; 9 positions agree with TRBD2. Germline V gene sequence: CDR1 SGHRS, CDR2 YFSETQ. The CDR3 runs 17 residues. The J segment lost 2 bases and the V segment lost 0 bases, leaving 6 bases of the junction unmatched. CDR3 nucleotides: TGCGCCAGCAGCTTGGCAGCTAGCGGGACGGCCTACAATGAGCAGTTCTTC. Its translation is CASSLAASGTAYNEQFF.

V gene TRBV4-1 combines with J gene TRBJ1-3; 10 positions match TRBD1. The CDR3 has 16 residues. Germline trimming cut 4 bases from V and 0 bases from J; bases unmatched to any gene: 3. In germline, CDR1 is MGHRA, CDR2 YSYEKL. CDR3 nucleotide sequence: TGCGCCAGCAGCCGACAGGGGGCATTCTCTGGAAACACCATATATTTT. This codes for CASSRQGAFSGNTIYF.

The chain has TRBV10-3 and TRBJ2-2; 7 bases match TRBD1. The CDR3 has 15 amino acids. Trimming took 5 bases from V and 1 from J; bases not matched to a gene: 4. Per germline, CDR1 ENHRY and CDR2 SYGVKD. The CDR3 coding sequence is TGTGCCATCAGTCTGGGACAGCTGAACACCGGGGAGCTGTTTTTT. Its translation is CAISLGQLNTGELFF.

This chain connects TRBV19 to TRBJ1-5; possible D gene TRBD1, 6 bases. This CDR3 is 13 amino acids long. CDR1 LNHDA and CDR2 SQIVND come from the germline V gene (reference sequence). The V and J ends lost 3 bases and 7 bases respectively, with 10 bases between them. In DNA, the CDR3 is TGTGCCAGTAGTATGGGGCAGGGGCAGCCCCAGCATTTT. As protein: CASSMGQGQPQHF.

The V call is TRBV30, the J call TRBJ2-5, with D tentatively TRBD1 (6 bases). The end of the DNA aligns better with TRBJ2-7, so the J call may be wrong. The germline V gene encodes CDR1 GTSNPN and CDR2 SVGIG (reference sequence). There are 12 residues in the CDR3. The CDR3 bases are TGTGCCTGGAGGGACAGAGGTGACGAGCAGTACTTC. Translating gives CAWRDRGDEQYF.

The chain is built from TRBV13 and TRBJ2-1; TRBD2 matches at 9 bases. The length of the CDR3 is 17 residues. Germline loops: CDR1 PRHDT, CDR2 FYEKMQ (reference sequence). V lost 0 bases, J lost 2 bases, and 5 bases stayed unmatched. CDR3 in DNA: TGTGCCAGCAGCTTAGGCTTGCGGGGGGGCACCTACAATGAGCAGTTCTTC. This sequence encodes CASSLGLRGGTYNEQFF.

The chain carries TRBV15 and TRBJ2-5, with D tentatively TRBD1 (6 bases). The J call may be wrong; the DNA end is better matched by TRBJ2-7. Germline CDR1 is LNHNV and CDR2 is YYDKDF (reference sequence). This CDR3 region has 15 residues. The CDR3 loop is CATSRDRDTSYEQYF. The CDR3 DNA sequence: TGTGCCACCAGCAGAGATAGGGACACTTCCTACGAGCAGTACTTC.

J is TRBJ1-5 and V is TRBV15; no clear D gene. The CDR3 has 13 residues. V lost 0 bases and J lost 6, with 6 bases in between. Germline V gene lookup returns CDR1 LNHNV and CDR2 YYDKDF (reference sequence). CDR3 amino acids: CATSRDRSQPQHF. The CDR3 DNA follows: TGTGCCACCAGCAGAGATCGTAGTCAGCCCCAGCATTTT.

The chain recombines TRBV29-1 with TRBJ2-7, with a weak D call TRBD2 (6 bases). The CDR3 contains 14 residues. Germline V CDR1 and CDR2: SQVTM, ANQGSEA. Trimming cost V 4 bases and J 6 bases, with 19 bases left between them. The CDR3, as DNA: TGCAGCGTTGGGGGCCGGGTCGGGAGCTTCGAGCAGTACTTC. It yields the protein CSVGGRVGSFEQYF.

Here the CDR3 reads CSVGGQGATEAFF. The CDR3 bases are TGCAGCGTTGGTGGGCAGGGGGCGACTGAAGCTTTCTTT. The chain recombines TRBV29-1 with TRBJ1-1; 8 nucleotides align to TRBD1. J gave up 5 bases and V 4 bases, and 6 bases lay outside the gene matches. This CDR3 has 13 amino acids. The germline V gene encodes CDR1 SQVTM and CDR2 ANQGSEA.

The CDR3 region has the DNA TGCGCCAGCAGCTTTGACAGGGGCCCCTACGAGCAGTACTTC. This sequence encodes CASSFDRGPYEQYF. This chain links TRBV5-1 with TRBJ2-7; 8 bases are a match to TRBD1. The ends lost 2 bases at V and 2 bases at J; junction bases unmatched: 3. Germline V gene lookup returns CDR1 SGHRS and CDR2 YFSETQ. This CDR3 contains 14 residues.

The chain couples TRBV28 to TRBJ1-2; 8 bases align to TRBD1. Germline CDR1 MDHEN, CDR2 SYDVKM. J was trimmed by 4 bases and V by 5 bases; bases with no gene match: 6. The CDR3 sequence is 14 residues long. This CDR3 is CASSLWTGTYGYTF. CDR3 bases: TGTGCCAGCAGTCTTTGGACAGGGACCTATGGCTACACCTTC.